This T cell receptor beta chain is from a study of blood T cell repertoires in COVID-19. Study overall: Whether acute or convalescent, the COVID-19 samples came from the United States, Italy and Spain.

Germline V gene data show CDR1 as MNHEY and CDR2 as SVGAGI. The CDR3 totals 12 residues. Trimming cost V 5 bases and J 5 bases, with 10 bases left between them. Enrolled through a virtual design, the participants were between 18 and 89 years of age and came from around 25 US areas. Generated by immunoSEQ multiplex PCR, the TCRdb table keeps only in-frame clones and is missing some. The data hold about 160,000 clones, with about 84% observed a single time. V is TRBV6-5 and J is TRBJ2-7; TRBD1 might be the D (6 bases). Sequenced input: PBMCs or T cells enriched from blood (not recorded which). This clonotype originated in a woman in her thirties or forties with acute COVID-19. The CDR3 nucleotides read TGTGCCAGCAGTCAACAGGGTAACGAGCAGTACTTC. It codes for CASSQQGNEQYF.